Listed below are T cell receptor beta chains from one sample, sequenced in a study of Ad26.COV2.S vaccination and SARS-CoV-2 variants. Method: immunoSEQ multiplex PCR; TCRdb's copy keeps in-frame clones and lacks some. The sample lists about 97,000 clones; around 82% were seen once. This sample comprised peripheral blood, obtained after recovery from COVID-19. The receptors were gathered from a human donor who had recovered from COVID-19. Both conserved end residues are part of each CDR3. D genes are given only for firm matches. Clone size is stated in some rows and not others, as once, few, many or a class when expanded.

15	TRBV6-5	.	TRBJ2-2	TRBD1	CASRRGQGDTGELFF	TGTGCCAGCAGGAGGGGACAGGGCGACACCGGGGAGCTGTTTTTT
12	TRBV3-1/TRBV3-2	few	TRBJ1-2	.	CASSRRDYGYTF	TGTGCCAGCAGCCGAAGGGACTATGGCTACACCTTC
11	TRBV28	.	TRBJ2-3	.	CASSRRDTQYF	TGTGCCAGCAGTCGTAGGGATACGCAGTATTTT
13	TRBV27	.	TRBJ2-5	.	CASMTTVKETQYF	TGTGCCAGCATGACGACAGTAAAAGAGACCCAGTACTTC
15	TRBV21-1	.	TRBJ1-1	.	CASSKGVRGTVEAFF	TGTGCCAGCAGCAAAGGGGTAAGGGGGACAGTTGAAGCTTTCTTT
16	TRBV5-5	.	TRBJ2-1	TRBD2	CASSMTSGGYYNEQFF	TGTGCCAGCAGCATGACTAGCGGGGGGTATTACAATGAGCAGTTCTTC
14	TRBV18	few	TRBJ1-1	.	CASSPTQTSGEAFF	TGTGCCAGCTCTCCCACTCAGACCTCTGGGGAAGCTTTCTTT
13	TRBV2	.	TRBJ1-1	.	CALLRGRQTEAFF	TGTGCCCTCCTTCGGGGGAGGCAAACTGAAGCTTTCTTT
14	TRBV19	few	TRBJ2-2	TRBD1	CASSMYRGTGELFF	TGTGCCAGTAGTATGTACAGGGGGACCGGGGAGCTGTTTTTT
15	TRBV19	.	TRBJ1-2	TRBD1	CASSLTDRVDYGYTF	TGTGCCAGTAGTCTGACCGACAGGGTCGACTATGGCTACACCTTC
15	TRBV19	.	TRBJ1-1	.	CASSQTRDPNTEAFF	TGTGCCAGTAGTCAAACAAGGGACCCGAACACTGAAGCTTTCTTT
13	TRBV7-9	.	TRBJ1-5	.	CASSFGPNQPQHF	TGTGCCAGCAGCTTCGGCCCCAATCAGCCCCAGCATTTT
18	TRBV9	.	TRBJ2-7	TRBD2	CASSVVRGRKRGGNEQYF	TGTGCCAGCAGCGTAGTAAGAGGTAGAAAGCGGGGGGGCAACGAGCAGTACTTC
12	TRBV3-1/TRBV3-2	.	TRBJ2-3	.	CASSLNQDTQYF	TGTGCCAGCAGCCTCAATCAAGATACGCAGTATTTT
12	TRBV11-2	.	TRBJ2-2	.	CASSLDQVTVFF	TGTGCCAGCAGCTTAGATCAAGTGACGGTGTTTTTT
13	TRBV7-2	.	TRBJ1-2	.	CASSFDMGEGYTF	TGTGCCAGCAGCTTTGACATGGGTGAGGGCTATACCTTC
14	TRBV2	.	TRBJ1-6	.	CASSGQKQDSPLHF	TGTGCCAGCAGTGGACAGAAGCAAGATTCACCCCTCCACTTT
14	TRBV5-1	many	TRBJ2-5	TRBD2	CASSGGLAIETQYF	TGCGCCAGCAGCGGGGGACTAGCTATTGAGACCCAGTACTTC
13	TRBV29-1	.	TRBJ1-3	.	CTGQGISGNTIYF	TGTACGGGGCAGGGAATCTCTGGAAACACCATATATTTT
16	TRBV7-9	.	TRBJ1-4	TRBD1	CASSQTGDGTNEKLFF	TGTGCCAGCAGTCAAACAGGGGACGGGACTAATGAAAAACTGTTTTTT
14	TRBV21-1	.	TRBJ2-7	.	CASEVSMKPYEQYF	TGTGCCAGCGAGGTCAGTATGAAACCCTACGAGCAGTACTTC
14	TRBV30	.	TRBJ2-5	.	CAWRMKGGQETQYF	TGTGCCTGGAGGATGAAAGGGGGTCAAGAGACCCAGTACTTC